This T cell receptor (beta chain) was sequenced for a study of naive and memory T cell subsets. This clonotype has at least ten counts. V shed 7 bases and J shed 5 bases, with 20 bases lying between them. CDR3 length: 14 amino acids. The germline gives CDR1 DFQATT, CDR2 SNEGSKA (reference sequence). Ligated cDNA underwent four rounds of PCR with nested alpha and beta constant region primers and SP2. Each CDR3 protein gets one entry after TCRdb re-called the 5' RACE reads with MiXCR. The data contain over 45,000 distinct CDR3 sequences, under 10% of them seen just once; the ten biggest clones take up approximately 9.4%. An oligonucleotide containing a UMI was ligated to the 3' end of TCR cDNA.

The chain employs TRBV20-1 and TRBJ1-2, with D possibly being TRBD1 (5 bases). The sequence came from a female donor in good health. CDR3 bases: TGCAGTGGGGACCGACAGAAAATCGATTATGGCTACACCTTC. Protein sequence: CSGDRQKIDYGYTF.